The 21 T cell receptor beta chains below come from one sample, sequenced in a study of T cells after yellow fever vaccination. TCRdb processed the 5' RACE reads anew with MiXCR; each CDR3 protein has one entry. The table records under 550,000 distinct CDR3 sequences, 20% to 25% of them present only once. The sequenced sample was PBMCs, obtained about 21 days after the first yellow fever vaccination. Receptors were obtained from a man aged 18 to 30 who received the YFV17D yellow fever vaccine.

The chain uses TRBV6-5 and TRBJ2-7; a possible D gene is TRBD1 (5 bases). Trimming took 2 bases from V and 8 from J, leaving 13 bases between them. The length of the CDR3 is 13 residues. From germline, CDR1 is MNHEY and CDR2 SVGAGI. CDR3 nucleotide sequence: TGTGCCAGCAGTTACGAACAGGCTATGAAGCAGTACTTC. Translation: CASSYEQAMKQYF.

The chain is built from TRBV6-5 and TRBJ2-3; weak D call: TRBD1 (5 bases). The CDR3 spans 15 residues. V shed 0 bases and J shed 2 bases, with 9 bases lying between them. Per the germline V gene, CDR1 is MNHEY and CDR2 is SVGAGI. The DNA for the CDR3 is TGTGCCAGCAGTTACTCGACACAGGTCACAGATACGCAGTATTTT. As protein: CASSYSTQVTDTQYF.

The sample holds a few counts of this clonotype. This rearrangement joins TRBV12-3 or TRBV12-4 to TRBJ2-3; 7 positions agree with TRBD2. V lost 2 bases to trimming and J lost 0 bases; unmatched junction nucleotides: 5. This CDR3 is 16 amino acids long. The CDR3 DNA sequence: TGTGCCAGCAGTTTAATGGGGGGGGGGAGCACAGATACGCAGTATTTT. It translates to CASSLMGGGSTDTQYF.

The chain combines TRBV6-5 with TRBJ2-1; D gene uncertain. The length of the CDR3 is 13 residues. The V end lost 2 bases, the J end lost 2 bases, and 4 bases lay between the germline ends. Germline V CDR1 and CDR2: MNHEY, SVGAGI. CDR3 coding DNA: TGTGCCAGCAGTTACGACCCCTACAATGAGCAGTTCTTC. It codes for CASSYDPYNEQFF.

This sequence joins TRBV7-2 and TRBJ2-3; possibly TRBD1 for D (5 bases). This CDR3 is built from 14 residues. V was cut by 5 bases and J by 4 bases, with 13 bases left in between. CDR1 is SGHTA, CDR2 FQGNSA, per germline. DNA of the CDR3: TGTGCCAGCAGCCTCCAAGGGGTCCCAGATACGCAGTATTTT. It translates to CASSLQGVPDTQYF.

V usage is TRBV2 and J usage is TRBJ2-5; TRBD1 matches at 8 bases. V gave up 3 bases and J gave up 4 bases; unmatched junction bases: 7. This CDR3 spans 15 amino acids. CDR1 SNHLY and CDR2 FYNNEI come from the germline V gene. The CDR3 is CASSEVAGGGETQYF. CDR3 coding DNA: TGTGCCAGCAGTGAGGTGGCAGGGGGCGGAGAGACCCAGTACTTC.

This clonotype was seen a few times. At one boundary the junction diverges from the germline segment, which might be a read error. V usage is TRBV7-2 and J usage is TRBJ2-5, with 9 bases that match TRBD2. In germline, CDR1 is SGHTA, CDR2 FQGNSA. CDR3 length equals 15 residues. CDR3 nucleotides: TGTGCCAGCAGCTTATCTAGCGGGGCCCAAGGGACCCAGTACTTC. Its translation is CASSLSSGAQGTQYF. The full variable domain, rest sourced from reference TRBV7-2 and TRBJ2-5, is GAGVSQSPSNKVTEKGKDVELRCDPISGHTALYWYRQSLGQGLEFLIYFQGNSAPDKSGLPSDRFSAERTGGSVSTLTIQRTQQEDSAVYLCASSLSSGAQGTQYFGPGTRLLVL.

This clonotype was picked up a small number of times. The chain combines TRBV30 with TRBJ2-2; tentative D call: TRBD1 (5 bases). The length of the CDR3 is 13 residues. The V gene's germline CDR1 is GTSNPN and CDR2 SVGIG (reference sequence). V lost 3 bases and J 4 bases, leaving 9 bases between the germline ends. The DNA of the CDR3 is TGTGCCTGGAGCGGACAATTCACCGGGGAGCTGTTTTTT. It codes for CAWSGQFTGELFF.

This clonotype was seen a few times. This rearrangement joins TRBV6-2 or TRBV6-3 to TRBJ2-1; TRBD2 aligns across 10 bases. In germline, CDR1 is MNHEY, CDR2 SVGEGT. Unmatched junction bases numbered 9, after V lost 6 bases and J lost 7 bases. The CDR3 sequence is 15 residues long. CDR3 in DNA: TGTGCCAGCAGCCTGCTAGCGGGGGCCGAAAATGAGCAGTTCTTC. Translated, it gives CASSLLAGAENEQFF.

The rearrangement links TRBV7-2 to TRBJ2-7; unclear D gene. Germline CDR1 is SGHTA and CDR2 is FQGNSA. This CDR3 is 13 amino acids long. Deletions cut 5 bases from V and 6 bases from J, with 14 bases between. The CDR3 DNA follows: TGTGCCAGCAGCCGTGTTATTAGAGGCGAGCAGTACGTC. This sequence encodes CASSRVIRGEQYV.

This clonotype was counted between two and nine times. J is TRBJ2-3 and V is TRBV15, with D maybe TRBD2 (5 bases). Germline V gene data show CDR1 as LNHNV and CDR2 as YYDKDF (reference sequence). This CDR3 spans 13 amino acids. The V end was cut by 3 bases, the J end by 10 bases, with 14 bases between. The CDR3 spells CATSRQRGEAQYF. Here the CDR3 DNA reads TGTGCCACCAGCAGGCAACGGGGTGAAGCGCAGTATTTT. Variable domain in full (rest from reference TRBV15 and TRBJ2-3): DAMVIQNPRYQVTQFGKPVTLSCSQTLNHNVMYWYQQKSSQAPKLLFHYYDKDFNNEADTPDNFQSRRPNTSFCFLDIRSPGLGDTAMYLCATSRQRGEAQYFGPGTRLTVL.

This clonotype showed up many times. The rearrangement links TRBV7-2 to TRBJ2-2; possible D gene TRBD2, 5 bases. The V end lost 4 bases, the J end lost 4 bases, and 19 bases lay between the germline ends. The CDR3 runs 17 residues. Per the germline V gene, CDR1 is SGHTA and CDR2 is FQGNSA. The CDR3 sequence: CASSSLLDGLITGELFF. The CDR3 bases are TGTGCCAGCAGCTCCCTACTGGACGGACTTATCACCGGGGAGCTGTTTTTT. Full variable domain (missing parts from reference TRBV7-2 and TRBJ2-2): GAGVSQSPSNKVTEKGKDVELRCDPISGHTALYWYRQSLGQGLEFLIYFQGNSAPDKSGLPSDRFSAERTGGSVSTLTIQRTQQEDSAVYLCASSSLLDGLITGELFFGEGSRLTVL.

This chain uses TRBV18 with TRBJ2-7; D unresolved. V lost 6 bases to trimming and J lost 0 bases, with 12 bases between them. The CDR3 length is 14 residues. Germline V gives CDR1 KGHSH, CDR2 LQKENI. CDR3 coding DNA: TGTGCCAGCTCCGACTTCGACACCTCCTACGAGCAGTACGTC. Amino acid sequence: CASSDFDTSYEQYV.

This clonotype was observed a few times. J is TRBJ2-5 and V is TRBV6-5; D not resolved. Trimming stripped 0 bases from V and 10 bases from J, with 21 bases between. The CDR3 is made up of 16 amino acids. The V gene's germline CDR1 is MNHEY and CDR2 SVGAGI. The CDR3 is CASSYSKGWGAWGQYF. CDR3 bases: TGTGCCAGCAGTTACTCTAAGGGATGGGGTGCTTGGGGCCAGTACTTC.

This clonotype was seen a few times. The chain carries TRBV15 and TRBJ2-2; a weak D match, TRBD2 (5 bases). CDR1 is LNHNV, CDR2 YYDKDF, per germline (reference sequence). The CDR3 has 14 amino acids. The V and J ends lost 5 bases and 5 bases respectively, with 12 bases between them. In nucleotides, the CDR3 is TGTGCCACCAGCGATACCGGGATAACCGGGGAGCTGTTTTTT. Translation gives CATSDTGITGELFF. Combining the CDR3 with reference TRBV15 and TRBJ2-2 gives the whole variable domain DAMVIQNPRYQVTQFGKPVTLSCSQTLNHNVMYWYQQKSSQAPKLLFHYYDKDFNNEADTPDNFQSRRPNTSFCFLDIRSPGLGDTAMYLCATSDTGITGELFFGEGSRLTVL.

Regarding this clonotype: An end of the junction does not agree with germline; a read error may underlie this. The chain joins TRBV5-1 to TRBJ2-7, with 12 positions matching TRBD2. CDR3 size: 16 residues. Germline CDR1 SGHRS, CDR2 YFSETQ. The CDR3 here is CASSLGLAGAAYEQYF. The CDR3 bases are TGCGCCAGCAGCTTGGGACTAGCGGGGGCAGCCTACGAGCAGTACTTT. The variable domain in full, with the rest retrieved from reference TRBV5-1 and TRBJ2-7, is KAGVTQTPRYLIKTRGQQVTLSCSPISGHRSVSWYQQTPGQGLQFLFEYFSETQRNKGNFPGRFSGRQFSNSRSEMNVSTLELGDSALYLCASSLGLAGAAYEQYFGPGTRLTVT.

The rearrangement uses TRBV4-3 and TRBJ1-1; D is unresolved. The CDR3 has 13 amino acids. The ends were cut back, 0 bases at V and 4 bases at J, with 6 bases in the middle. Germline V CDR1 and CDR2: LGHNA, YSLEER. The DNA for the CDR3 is TGCGCCAGCAGCCAAGATTATTCCACTGAAGCTTTCTTT. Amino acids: CASSQDYSTEAFF.

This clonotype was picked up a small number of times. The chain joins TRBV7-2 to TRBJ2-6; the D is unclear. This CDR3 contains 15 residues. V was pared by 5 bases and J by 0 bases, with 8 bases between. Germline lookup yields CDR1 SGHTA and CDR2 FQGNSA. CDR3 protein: CASSRLISGANVLTF. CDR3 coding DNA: TGTGCCAGCAGCCGACTGATCTCTGGGGCCAACGTCCTGACTTTC.

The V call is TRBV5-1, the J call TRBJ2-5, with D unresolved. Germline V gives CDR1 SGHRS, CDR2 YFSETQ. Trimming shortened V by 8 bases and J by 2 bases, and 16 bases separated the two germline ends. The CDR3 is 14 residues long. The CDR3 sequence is CASRFLRTQETQYF. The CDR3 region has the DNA TGCGCCAGTCGATTCCTACGAACACAAGAGACCCAGTACTTC.

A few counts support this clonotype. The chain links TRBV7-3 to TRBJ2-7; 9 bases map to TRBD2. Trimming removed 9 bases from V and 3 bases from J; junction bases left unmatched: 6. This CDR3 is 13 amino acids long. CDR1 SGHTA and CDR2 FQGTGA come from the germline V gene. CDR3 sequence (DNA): TGTGCCAGGGTTATAGCGGGAGACTACGAGCAGTACGTC. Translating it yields CARVIAGDYEQYV.

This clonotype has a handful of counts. Here the CDR3 DNA reads TGTGCCAGCAGTGAAACAAATTCACCCCTCCACTTT. This translates into CASSETNSPLHF. V is TRBV27 and J is TRBJ1-6; D is unresolved. The CDR3 runs to 12 residues. V was shortened by 5 bases and J by 7 bases, with 6 bases between the two germline ends. Germline assignment: CDR1 MNHEY and CDR2 SMNVEV (reference sequence).